Following are 9 T cell receptor beta chains from one sample sequenced in a study of early T cells in non-severe SARS-CoV-2 infection. TCRdb recomputed calls from the 5' RACE reads with MiXCR, one row per CDR3 protein. The data show about 48,000 distinct CDR3 sequences, less than 15% seen once. The sample comprised whole blood. The receptors shown here come from an adult who was a healthcare worker with PCR-confirmed SARS-CoV-2 infection or an uninfected control (not recorded which).

This clonotype was counted between two and nine times. The chain combines TRBV7-2 with TRBJ2-2; 8 bases align to TRBD1. CDR3 length: 15 residues. V shed 3 bases, J shed 4 bases, and the junction held 4 bases outside the gene matches. Germline lookup yields CDR1 SGHTA and CDR2 FQGNSA. For the CDR3, the DNA is TGTGCCAGCAGCTTTGGTACAGGGGGCACCGGGGAGCTGTTTTTT. Translation: CASSFGTGGTGELFF.

This clonotype was picked up many times. J is TRBJ2-1 and V is TRBV19; no reliable D call. The CDR3 length is 16 residues. V lost 3 bases and J lost 2, with 14 bases in between. Germline CDR1 reads LNHDA; CDR2 reads SQIVND (reference sequence). CDR3 DNA sequence: TGTGCCAGTAGTATGTCGGCTAGGCGCCCCTACAATGAGCAGTTCTTC. Translating it yields CASSMSARRPYNEQFF.

This clonotype was observed many times. The J gene is TRBJ1-3, the V gene TRBV6-5; 10 bases line up with TRBD1. The ends lost 5 bases at V and 2 bases at J; junction bases unmatched: 3. The CDR3 has 15 residues. Germline V gene lookup returns CDR1 MNHEY and CDR2 SVGAGI. The CDR3 protein is CASSQTGGAGNTIYF. CDR3 nucleotide sequence: TGTGCCAGCAGTCAGACAGGGGGCGCTGGAAACACCATATATTTT.

This clonotype was found many times. This chain links TRBV4-2 with TRBJ2-1, with D unclear. CDR3 length: 13 amino acids. Germline CDR1 reads LGHNA; CDR2 reads YNFKEQ. V was shortened by 8 bases and J by 3 bases, with 11 bases between the two germline ends. Written as DNA, the CDR3 is TGTGCCAGCTCTCCAAACGTCTACAATGAGCAGTTCTTC. Encoded protein: CASSPNVYNEQFF.

Turning to this clonotype: A single base separates this from a much larger clone, so it may be a read error. The DNA of the CDR3 is TGTGTCAGCAGCTCCTCCCCGGACTACGAGCAGTACTTC. It codes for CVSSSSPDYEQYF. The chain employs TRBV28 and TRBJ2-7; D uncertain. Germline lookup yields CDR1 MDHEN and CDR2 SYDVKM. This CDR3 is 13 amino acids long.

This clonotype was observed a few times. V and J are TRBV7-2 and TRBJ2-7, with 9 bases that match TRBD1. Germline V gene lookup returns CDR1 SGHTA and CDR2 FQGNSA. V dropped 6 bases and J dropped 2; count of bases not matched to a gene: 8. The CDR3 is 15 amino acids. In nucleotides, the CDR3 is TGTGCCAGCAGAGGACCGGGACAGGGAACCTACGAGCAGTACTTC. This sequence encodes CASRGPGQGTYEQYF.

This clonotype was observed a handful of times. The chain recombines TRBV5-1 with TRBJ2-7; no clear D gene. V was trimmed by 0 bases and J by 2 bases, leaving 12 bases between them. The CDR3 has 15 residues. Germline V lookup: CDR1 SGHRS, CDR2 YFSETQ. CDR3 nucleotide sequence: TGCGCCAGCAGCTTGGCCCCGGGTAACCCCTACGAGCAGTACTTC. It translates to CASSLAPGNPYEQYF.

This clonotype was counted ten times or more. CDR3 protein: CSARDTGGASTGELFF. The DNA of the CDR3 is TGCAGTGCTAGAGATACCGGGGGGGCAAGCACCGGGGAGCTGTTTTTT. V usage is TRBV20-1 and J usage is TRBJ2-2; 8 nucleotides agree with TRBD2. The CDR3 contains 16 residues. CDR1 and CDR2 from the germline V gene are DFQATT and SNEGSKA (reference sequence). With 0 bases clipped from V and 4 bases from J, the junction kept 7 bases outside the gene matches.

This clonotype has just a few counts. V and J are TRBV20-1 and TRBJ1-1; possible D gene TRBD1, 5 bases. Germline V gene data show CDR1 as DFQATT and CDR2 as SNEGSKA (reference sequence). V was trimmed by 5 bases and J by 9 bases, leaving 16 bases between them. This CDR3 region has 12 residues. The DNA for the CDR3 is TGCAGTGCTCAGACAGTGGATGGGAAAGCTTTCTTT. As protein: CSAQTVDGKAFF.